Presented here are 14 T cell receptor beta chains from one specimen sequenced in a study of T cells in tuberculosis. Documented time point: new active TB diagnosis, blood taken before or within 7 days of starting treatment. The assay was immunoSEQ multiplex PCR, and TCRdb's table has in-frame clones only and misses some. Among 20,000 to 25,000 clones listed, roughly 88% were seen once. Specimen: PBMCs, collected at tuberculosis diagnosis. The receptors were sampled from an adult with tuberculosis.

The chain recombines TRBV7-9 with TRBJ2-3; TRBD2 agrees at 9 bases. Germline CDR1 reads SEHNR; CDR2 reads FQNEAQ (reference sequence). With 1 base clipped from V and 2 bases from J, the junction kept 4 bases outside the gene matches. The CDR3 contains 16 residues. The CDR3 loop reads CASSLDIAGDTDTQYF. The CDR3 DNA is TGTGCCAGCAGCTTAGACATAGCGGGGGACACAGATACGCAGTATTTT.

Within the sample, this clone is medium-sized. The genes are TRBV28 and TRBJ1-1; D not certain. Germline CDR1 is MDHEN and CDR2 is SYDVKM. V was trimmed by 10 bases and J by 0 bases, leaving 12 bases between them. The CDR3 has 13 amino acids. DNA of the CDR3: TGTGCCACCTTAGCAGATGTGAACACTGAAGCTTTCTTT. Translation: CATLADVNTEAFF. Drawing the rest from reference TRBV28 and TRBJ1-1, the complete variable domain is DVKVTQSSRYLVKRTGEKVFLECVQDMDHENMFWYRQDPGLGLRLIYFSYDVKMKEKGDIPEGYSVSREKKERFSLILESASTNQTSMYLCATLADVNTEAFFGQGTRLTVV.

The rearrangement links TRBV10-1 to TRBJ2-5, with D tentatively TRBD1 (6 bases). The CDR3 loop spans 13 amino acids. Germline V gene lookup returns CDR1 WNHNN and CDR2 SYGVQD (reference sequence). With 3 bases removed from V and 5 bases from J, the gap between germline ends came to 10 bases. The CDR3 here is CASSESTGETQYF. The CDR3 bases are TGCGCCAGCAGTGAATCTACAGGGGAGACCCAGTACTTC.

By share, this clone counts as large (0.1 to 1%). This chain links TRBV2 with TRBJ2-1, with 14 bases aligning to TRBD2. CDR3 size: 16 residues. CDR1 is SNHLY and CDR2 is FYNNEI in the germline V gene. The V gene end was trimmed by 6 bases and the J gene end by 4 bases; junction bases not matched to a gene: 5. In nucleotides, the CDR3 is TGTGCCAGCAGACGACTAGCGGGGGGGGCTTACAATGAGCAGTTCTTC. Protein product: CASRRLAGGAYNEQFF. Full variable domain (remainder filled in from reference TRBV2 and TRBJ2-1): EPEVTQTPSHQVTQMGQEVILRCVPISNHLYFYWYRQILGQKVEFLVSFYNNEISEKSEIFDDQFSVERPDGSNFTLKIRSTKLEDSAMYFCASRRLAGGAYNEQFFGPGTRLTVL.

V gene TRBV4-3 combines with J gene TRBJ2-3, with D possibly matching TRBD2 (6 bases). CDR3 length equals 17 residues. Trimming cost V 3 bases and J 2 bases, with 18 bases left between them. In germline, CDR1 is LGHNA, CDR2 YSLEER. CDR3 bases: TGCGCCAGCAGCCAGACGGAAGACTCGGGAGCCACAGATACGCAGTATTTT. Translated, it gives CASSQTEDSGATDTQYF.

The chain links TRBV28 to TRBJ2-5; TRBD2 matches at 14 bases. This CDR3 is built from 15 residues. Trimming took 3 bases from V and 5 from J; bases not matched to a gene: 2. CDR1 and CDR2 (germline): MDHEN, SYDVKM. Written as DNA, the CDR3 is TGTGCCAGCAGTTTGGGACTAGCGGGAGCGGAGACCCAGTACTTC. Protein product: CASSLGLAGAETQYF. Together with reference TRBV28 and TRBJ2-5, the CDR3 gives the full variable domain: DVKVTQSSRYLVKRTGEKVFLECVQDMDHENMFWYRQDPGLGLRLIYFSYDVKMKEKGDIPEGYSVSREKKERFSLILESASTNQTSMYLCASSLGLAGAETQYFGPGTRLLVL.

The chain couples TRBV5-5 to TRBJ1-2, with TRBD1 as a possible D gene (5 bases). The V end lost 0 bases, the J end lost 2 bases, and 8 bases lay between the germline ends. CDR1 is SGHKS and CDR2 is YYEKEE in the germline V gene (reference sequence). The CDR3 consists of 14 residues. The CDR3, as DNA: TGTGCCAGCAGCTTGGGGGGCAAGAACTATGGCTACACCTTC. Encoded protein: CASSLGGKNYGYTF.

This chain connects TRBV7-9 to TRBJ2-2; TRBD2 matches at 10 bases. The junction had 2 bases not matched to a gene; V was cut back by 5 bases and J by 2 bases. Germline V gene lookup returns CDR1 SEHNR and CDR2 FQNEAQ (reference sequence). The CDR3 loop spans 15 amino acids. The CDR3 DNA reads TGTGCCAGCAGCAGACTAGCGGGTAACACCGGGGAGCTGTTTTTT. Amino acid sequence: CASSRLAGNTGELFF.

The chain joins TRBV19 to TRBJ1-1, with no clear D. Trimming shortened V by 10 bases and J by 5 bases, and 20 bases separated the two germline ends. The CDR3 spans 14 residues. CDR1 is LNHDA, CDR2 SQIVND, per germline (reference sequence). This CDR3 is CATRPSGLATEAFF. CDR3 nucleotide sequence: TGTGCCACAAGACCGAGCGGACTGGCGACTGAAGCTTTCTTT.

The chain has TRBV7-9 and TRBJ2-5; 8 positions match TRBD2. J gave up 3 bases and V 2 bases, and 8 bases lay outside the gene matches. Germline V lookup: CDR1 SEHNR, CDR2 FQNEAQ (reference sequence). The CDR3 contains 16 residues. CDR3 nucleotide sequence: TGTGCCAGCAGCTTACTAGGGGGACTAGAGAAAGAGACCCAGTACTTC. This sequence encodes CASSLLGGLEKETQYF.

This chain uses TRBV11-1 with TRBJ2-7; a possible D gene is TRBD2 (5 bases). The ends were cut back, 3 bases at V and 2 bases at J, with 8 bases in the middle. The CDR3 covers 13 residues. Germline V gives CDR1 SGHAT, CDR2 FQDESV (reference sequence). Written as DNA, the CDR3 is TGTGCCAGCAGCTTCAGCGGAACCTACGAGCAGTACTTC. Translating gives CASSFSGTYEQYF.

This rearrangement joins TRBV19 to TRBJ2-5; 7 bases line up with TRBD2. J was trimmed by 3 bases and V by 4 bases; bases with no gene match: 2. CDR3 length equals 13 residues. Germline CDR1 is LNHDA and CDR2 is SQIVND (reference sequence). The CDR3 DNA reads as TGTGCCAGTAGTAACCTAGCGGAAGAGACCCAGTACTTC. Its protein is CASSNLAEETQYF.

This chain uses TRBV27 with TRBJ2-7; the match to TRBD2 covers 14 bases. The CDR3 consists of 18 residues. Germline lookup yields CDR1 MNHEY and CDR2 SMNVEV (reference sequence). V shed 5 bases and J 5 bases; nucleotides not matched to a gene: 14. The CDR3 loop is CASSRVPGLAGDRNEQYF. The CDR3 DNA is TGTGCCAGCAGTCGCGTTCCGGGACTAGCGGGAGACAGGAACGAGCAGTACTTC.

V is TRBV19 and J is TRBJ2-6, with a tentative D call TRBD2 (5 bases). Germline CDR1 is LNHDA and CDR2 is SQIVND (reference sequence). Trimming took 7 bases from V and 0 from J, leaving 16 bases between them. This CDR3 region has 17 residues. Here the CDR3 DNA reads TGTGCCAGTATGATACGGGGTTTAGGCTCTGGGGCCAACGTCCTGACTTTC. It is translated as CASMIRGLGSGANVLTF.